These 25 T cell receptor beta chains were sequenced from one sample in a study of CD8+ T cells in alopecia areata. After isolation, RNA underwent reverse transcription to generate cDNA as the sequencing template. Data came from immunoSEQ multiplex PCR; TCRdb stores just in-frame clones and leaves some out. The sample has approximately 150,000 clones; around 47% are singletons. Sample: CD4+ T cells sorted from blood. The receptor source for this set is a human donor with alopecia areata.

This chain uses TRBV28 with TRBJ2-3; 8 bases align to TRBD2. The CDR3 is made up of 14 amino acids. V lost 10 bases and J lost 3; bases outside the gene matches: 9. From germline, CDR1 is MDHEN and CDR2 SYDVKM. The CDR3 here is CATTRTSPTDTQYF. The DNA of the CDR3 is TGTGCCACCACTAGGACTAGCCCGACAGATACGCAGTATTTT.

The V and J genes are TRBV19 and TRBJ2-7, with D tentatively TRBD1 (5 bases). The CDR3 is 14 amino acids. The germline V gene has CDR1 LNHDA and CDR2 SQIVND (reference sequence). V lost 5 bases and J 0 bases, leaving 11 bases between the germline ends. The CDR3 coding sequence is TGTGCCAGTAGTCAGTCGCAGGGCTCCTACGAGCAGTACTTC. Translated, it gives CASSQSQGSYEQYF.

The table lists this clone with a few counts. In nucleotides, the CDR3 is TGTGCCAGCAGCTTATGGGCGACAGAGACCCAGTACTTC. Amino acid sequence: CASSLWATETQYF. The chain has TRBV7-3 and TRBJ2-5; D gene uncertain. The germline gives CDR1 SGHTA, CDR2 FQGTGA. Trimming took 2 bases from V and 4 from J, leaving 8 bases between them. The CDR3 covers 13 residues.

The V and J genes are TRBV7-6 and TRBJ2-1, with TRBD1 identical over 7 bases. The germline V gene has CDR1 SGHVS and CDR2 FNYEAQ. The CDR3 runs to 12 residues. V was clipped by 8 bases and J by 8 bases; unmatched bases: 6. The DNA of the CDR3 is TGTGCCAGCCGGGGACAGAGGTATGAGCAGTTCTTC. This gives the protein CASRGQRYEQFF.

The gene calls are TRBV28 and TRBJ2-3; no clear D. Germline CDR1 and CDR2: MDHEN and SYDVKM. V dropped 5 bases and J dropped 2 bases, with 8 bases sitting between them. This CDR3 contains 13 residues. The CDR3 protein is CASSPSHTDTQYF. CDR3 coding DNA: TGTGCCAGCAGTCCGTCACACACAGATACGCAGTATTTT.

The V gene is TRBV30, the J gene TRBJ2-2, with D possibly being TRBD1 (5 bases). The CDR3 is 15 residues long. Germline assignment: CDR1 GTSNPN and CDR2 SVGIG (reference sequence). V lost 4 bases and J lost 6, with 18 bases in between. CDR3 sequence reads: CAWMGYIRVPGELFF. CDR3 coding DNA: TGTGCCTGGATGGGCTATATCAGGGTCCCCGGGGAGCTGTTTTTT.

The chain carries TRBV7-8 and TRBJ2-3; 12 bases map to TRBD2. Germline assignment: CDR1 SGHVS and CDR2 FQNEAQ. Germline trimming cut 5 bases from V and 3 bases from J; bases unmatched to any gene: 3. CDR3 length: 15 residues. DNA for the CDR3: TGTGCCAGCAGCACGGGGACTAGCGGGACAGATACGCAGTATTTT. Translation: CASSTGTSGTDTQYF.

The rearrangement uses TRBV6-1 and TRBJ1-2, with a possible D match to TRBD1 (5 bases). Germline V CDR1 and CDR2: MNHNS, SASEGT. The CDR3 consists of 13 residues. V lost 4 bases and J lost 4, with 10 bases in between. The CDR3 sequence is CASSVRDGYGYTF. DNA of the CDR3: TGTGCCAGCAGTGTCCGGGACGGCTATGGCTACACCTTC.

The gene calls are TRBV28 and TRBJ2-3; TRBD2 agrees at 7 bases. This CDR3 spans 14 amino acids. The trim removed 10 bases at V and 1 base at J, leaving 8 bases unmatched. From germline, CDR1 is MDHEN and CDR2 SYDVKM. The CDR3 sequence is CATKREGGTDTQYF. CDR3 nucleotides: TGTGCCACGAAGAGGGAGGGAGGCACAGATACGCAGTATTTT.

The DNA of the CDR3 is TGCGCCAGCAGCTCCGGGACAGGGACAGATACGCAGTATTTT. Its protein product is CASSSGTGTDTQYF. The V call is TRBV5-1, the J call TRBJ2-3; 9 positions match TRBD1. There are 14 residues in the CDR3. Germline values: CDR1 SGHRS, CDR2 YFSETQ. V dropped 3 bases and J dropped 3; count of bases not matched to a gene: 2.

The J gene is TRBJ2-7, the V gene TRBV6-6, with 9 bases lining up with TRBD2. Germline CDR1 is MNHNY and CDR2 is SVGAGI (reference sequence). Trimming at V came to 5 bases and at J to 3 bases, leaving 8 bases not matched to a gene. CDR3 length: 15 amino acids. The CDR3 DNA is TGTGCCAGCAGTCTCTCAGCGGGAGGCGTCTACGAGCAGTACTTC. Amino acids: CASSLSAGGVYEQYF.

The chain joins TRBV25-1 to TRBJ1-5; 7 bases align to TRBD1. The CDR3 spans 15 residues. Germline CDR1 reads MGHDK; CDR2 reads SYGVNS. Unmatched junction bases numbered 5, after V lost 4 bases and J lost 2 bases. CDR3 region: CASSGGGAGNQPQHF. The CDR3 coding sequence is TGTGCCAGCAGTGGAGGGGGCGCCGGCAATCAGCCCCAGCATTTT.

This clone was seen more than once but under ten times. The chain couples TRBV18 to TRBJ2-5, with 8 bases identical to TRBD2. V lost 5 bases to trimming and J lost 5 bases; unmatched junction nucleotides: 4. This CDR3 has 13 amino acids. The germline V gene has CDR1 KGHSH and CDR2 LQKENI. The chain's CDR3 is CASSTGLVETQYF. The CDR3 coding sequence is TGTGCCAGCTCAACGGGACTAGTGGAGACCCAGTACTTC.

CDR3 in amino acids: CASTTALAGNYEQYF. The CDR3 DNA is TGTGCCAGCACCACCGCACTAGCGGGAAACTACGAGCAGTACTTC. The rearrangement uses TRBV6-5 and TRBJ2-7; 10 nucleotides agree with TRBD2. Trimming took 7 bases from V and 3 from J; bases not matched to a gene: 9. CDR1 MNHEY and CDR2 SVGAGI come from the germline V gene. This CDR3 spans 15 amino acids.

J is TRBJ2-1 and V is TRBV29-1; D gene ambiguous. From germline, CDR1 is SQVTM and CDR2 ANQGSEA. The CDR3 covers 12 residues. The CDR3: CSSRLLDNEQFF. CDR3 sequence (DNA): TGCAGTTCCAGGCTTCTAGACAATGAGCAGTTCTTC.

A note on this clone: This specimen includes other DNA sequences encoding the same CDR3. The chain recombines TRBV29-1 with TRBJ1-2, with unresolved D. The CDR3 is 11 residues long. V lost 3 bases and J 4 bases, leaving 6 bases between the germline ends. Germline lookup yields CDR1 SQVTM and CDR2 ANQGSEA. The CDR3 protein is CSVERGYGYTF. DNA for the CDR3: TGCAGCGTTGAGCGAGGCTATGGCTACACCTTC.

The rearrangement joins TRBV5-1 to TRBJ2-1; maybe TRBD2 (6 bases). The CDR3 covers 16 residues. Germline-derived CDR1 and CDR2 are SGHRS and YFSETQ. V lost 3 bases to trimming and J lost 2 bases, with 15 bases between them. CDR3 sequence (DNA): TGCGCCAGCAGCTGGGGTCGCGGGACGGCCTACAATGAGCAGTTCTTC. Protein product: CASSWGRGTAYNEQFF.

The V gene is TRBV27, the J gene TRBJ2-7; 12 bases map to TRBD2. This CDR3 has 14 amino acids. Germline V gives CDR1 MNHEY, CDR2 SMNVEV (reference sequence). V was clipped by 6 bases and J by 3 bases; unmatched bases: 3. The CDR3 reads CASSPGLAGYEQYF. The CDR3 nucleotides read TGTGCCAGCAGCCCGGGACTAGCGGGCTACGAGCAGTACTTC.

This rearrangement joins TRBV9 to TRBJ2-1, with a weak D call TRBD2 (6 bases). Trimming took off 0 bases at V and 6 bases at J, with 10 bases between the two ends. The germline gives CDR1 SGDLS, CDR2 YYNGEE. The CDR3 totals 14 residues. CDR3 coding DNA: TGTGCCAGCAGCGTAGGGTCTAGCGCCAATGAGCAGTTCTTC. It codes for CASSVGSSANEQFF. The complete variable domain, with remaining parts taken from reference TRBV9 and TRBJ2-1, reads DSGVTQTPKHLITATGQRVTLRCSPRSGDLSVYWYQQSLDQGLQFLIQYYNGEERAKGNILERFSAQQFPDLHSELNLSSLELGDSALYFCASSVGSSANEQFFGPGTRLTVL.

This clone was seen a handful of times. V gene TRBV5-7 combines with J gene TRBJ1-2, with D possibly matching TRBD1 (6 bases). TRBV5-7 is classed as an ORF, of uncertain function. V gave up 1 base and J gave up 4 bases, with 14 bases separating them. The CDR3 spans 15 residues. Here the CDR3 DNA reads TGTGCCAGCAGCTTGAGGGGGACGGCGGGCTATGGCTACACCTTC. This codes for CASSLRGTAGYGYTF.

The chain recombines TRBV28 with TRBJ2-1; tentative D call: TRBD1 (5 bases). Trimming took 7 bases from V and 2 from J, leaving 12 bases between them. CDR3 size: 14 residues. Germline loops: CDR1 MDHEN, CDR2 SYDVKM. In DNA form, the CDR3 reads TGTGCCAGCATAGGGGCGGTGACCTACAATGAGCAGTTCTTC. It yields the protein CASIGAVTYNEQFF.

The V and J genes are TRBV5-1 and TRBJ2-1; 16 positions agree with TRBD2. This CDR3 region has 18 residues. In germline, CDR1 is SGHRS, CDR2 YFSETQ. V lost 3 bases and J lost 5; bases outside the gene matches: 8. The CDR3 region is CASSSGLAGGPKNNEQFF. CDR3 in DNA: TGCGCCAGCAGCTCGGGACTAGCGGGAGGGCCGAAGAACAATGAGCAGTTCTTC.

The CDR3 DNA follows: TGTGCCAGCAGCGTAGCTAGCGGGAGTTTTGACAATGAGCAGTTCTTC. Translation gives CASSVASGSFDNEQFF. The chain is built from TRBV9 and TRBJ2-1; the match to TRBD2 covers 10 bases. The ends lost 0 bases at V and 5 bases at J; junction bases unmatched: 5. The germline CDR1 and CDR2 sequences are SGDLS and YYNGEE. The CDR3 is made up of 16 amino acids.

The genes are TRBV29-1 and TRBJ1-1; D remains unclear. CDR3 size: 11 residues. The V gene lost 5 bases and the J gene lost 6 bases, with 10 bases spanning the gap. Germline-derived CDR1 and CDR2 are SQVTM and ANQGSEA. The CDR3 region is CSVRGLPEAFF. DNA of the CDR3: TGCAGCGTTCGCGGGCTCCCTGAAGCTTTCTTT.

This clone came up a few times. This chain connects TRBV21-1 to TRBJ1-1. TRBV21-1 counts as a pseudogene. The CDR3 runs to 14 residues. The DNA for the CDR3 is TGTGCCAGCAGCCCGGAGGGATTGAACACTGAAGCTTTCTTT. This codes for CASSPEGLNTEAFF.